A single sample gave rise to the 26 T cell receptor beta chains below, sequenced in a study of T cell clonality in common variable immunodeficiency. TCRdb keeps only in-frame clones here, not all; method: immunoSEQ multiplex PCR. The data show 80,000 or so clones, with none appearing a single time. The sequenced sample was peripheral blood mononuclear cells. These receptors originate from a person between 18 and 75 years old in good health.

The table lists this clone with many counts. The CDR3 end is not reached by the read, which stops 3 residues before it; the germline J gene fills it in. The chain uses TRBV7-2 and TRBJ2-1, with 7 nucleotides matching TRBD1. The germline V gene has CDR1 SGHTA and CDR2 FQGNSA. The CDR3 has 14 amino acids. With 8 bases clipped from V and 1 base from J, the junction kept 5 bases outside the gene matches. Incomplete CDR3 DNA: TGTGCCAGCTCGCAGGGGGTGTCCTACAATGAG. Translated: CASSQGVSYNE. The whole CDR3 protein is CASSQGVSYNEQFF. The full variable domain, with the rest looked up from reference TRBV7-2 and TRBJ2-1, is GAGVSQSPSNKVTEKGKDVELRCDPISGHTALYWYRQSLGQGLEFLIYFQGNSAPDKSGLPSDRFSAERTGGSVSTLTIQRTQQEDSAVYLCASSQGVSYNEQFFGPGTRLTVL.

Many counts were recorded for this clone. The read comes to an end 3 residues before the CDR3 does, leaving the germline J gene to fill in the end. This chain joins TRBV15 and TRBJ2-2; possibly TRBD2 for D (7 bases). The V gene lost 5 bases and the J gene lost 2 bases, with 15 bases spanning the gap. Germline-derived CDR1 and CDR2 are LNHNV and YYDKDF (reference sequence). CDR3 length: 16 amino acids. The DNA read from the CDR3 is TGTGCCACCAGCCTCGAAGGGGGGGTAAACACCGGGGAG. Protein product: CATSLEGGVNTGE. The full-length CDR3 reads as CATSLEGGVNTGELFF.

In this sample, this clone turned up many times. Read sequence stops 3 residues before the CDR3 end, and the germline J gene provides the missing end. The V gene is TRBV20-1, the J gene TRBJ2-7; 11 nucleotides agree with TRBD2. V lost 3 bases and J lost 2; bases outside the gene matches: 6. CDR3 length: 15 amino acids. The germline gives CDR1 DFQATT, CDR2 SNEGSKA (reference sequence). The CDR3 here is CSARDLAGGPYEQYF. Partial CDR3 DNA: TGCAGTGCTAGGGATTTAGCGGGAGGGCCCTACGAG.

This clone was observed at least ten times. The CDR3 end is not reached by the read, which stops 3 residues before it; the germline J gene fills it in. This chain connects TRBV7-2 to TRBJ1-5; a weak D match, TRBD1 (5 bases). Germline CDR1 and CDR2: SGHTA and FQGNSA. With 8 bases removed from V and 7 bases from J, the gap between germline ends came to 15 bases. The CDR3 contains 13 residues. The CDR3 loop is CASGPGRNQPQHF. The CDR3 DNA, read in part, is TGTGCCAGCGGACCAGGGAGGAACCAGCCC.

This clone was observed at least ten times. From the germline J gene comes the end of the CDR3, since the read stops 3 residues before it. The rearrangement links TRBV19 to TRBJ1-6; 7 bases agree with TRBD1. This CDR3 contains 17 residues. Germline V gene data show CDR1 as LNHDA and CDR2 as SQIVND (reference sequence). Trimming at V came to 5 bases and at J to 1 base, leaving 8 bases not matched to a gene. Partial CDR3 DNA: TGTGCCAGTAGTCTTCCTCCGGGACAGTCCTATAATTCACCC. Its protein product is CASSLPPGQSYNSP. The full CDR3 reads CASSLPPGQSYNSPLHF.

In this sample, this clone turned up many times. The CDR3 is cut off 3 residues early in the read; its end comes from the germline J gene. Other DNA sequences from this sample encode an identical CDR3 as well. The genes are TRBV19 and TRBJ2-1, with D possibly being TRBD1 (8 bases). Germline V CDR1 and CDR2: LNHDA, SQIVND (reference sequence). Deletions cut 7 bases from V and 2 bases from J, with 15 bases between. This CDR3 region has 15 residues. CDR3 bases read: TGTGCCAGTAACCCTACAGGGGGGGCCTACAATGAG. This translates into CASNPTGGAYNE. The full CDR3 is CASNPTGGAYNEQFF.

This clone was seen ten or more times. From the germline J gene comes the end of the CDR3, since the read stops 3 residues before it. The chain uses TRBV29-1 and TRBJ2-1; 8 positions match TRBD1. There are 14 residues in the CDR3. V shed 8 bases and J 4 bases; nucleotides not matched to a gene: 10. Germline CDR1 is SQVTM and CDR2 is ANQGSEA. The DNA read from the CDR3 is TGCAGCTCCACAGACAGGGGCGGATACAATGAG. Translated: CSSTDRGGYNE. The whole CDR3 reads CSSTDRGGYNEQFF.

Ten or more counts support this clone. Read coverage stops 3 residues before the CDR3 terminus; the germline J gene supplies the remainder. This chain links TRBV20-1 with TRBJ2-5, with 9 bases that match TRBD2. CDR1 DFQATT and CDR2 SNEGSKA come from the germline V gene (reference sequence). The CDR3 totals 15 residues. V shed 3 bases, J shed 3 bases, and the junction held 8 bases outside the gene matches. Here the CDR3 reads CSASTREGREETQYF. The DNA read from the CDR3 is TGCAGTGCTAGCACGCGGGAGGGCCGGGAAGAGACC.

This clone was seen many times. With the read ending 3 residues before the CDR3 end, the germline J gene is used to fill in that end. The chain joins TRBV5-1 to TRBJ2-1; 12 bases match TRBD2. This CDR3 is built from 16 residues. V was pared by 0 bases and J by 8 bases, with 6 bases of the junction left unmatched. Germline loops: CDR1 SGHRS, CDR2 YFSETQ. CDR3 DNA, as far as it was read: TGCGCCAGCAGCTTGGCTAGCGGGAGGGTTGATGATGAG. It translates to CASSLASGRVDDE. The full-length CDR3 reads as CASSLASGRVDDEQFF. Drawing the rest from reference TRBV5-1 and TRBJ2-1, the complete variable domain is KAGVTQTPRYLIKTRGQQVTLSCSPISGHRSVSWYQQTPGQGLQFLFEYFSETQRNKGNFPGRFSGRQFSNSRSEMNVSTLELGDSALYLCASSLASGRVDDEQFFGPGTRLTVL.

In the case of this clone: A much larger clone differs by one base, so this may be a read error. The CDR3 extends 3 residues past the end of the read, so its final part is completed from the germline J gene. This chain links TRBV5-6 with TRBJ2-5; 9 positions agree with TRBD1. The CDR3 has 15 residues. V lost 4 bases to trimming and J lost 6 bases; unmatched junction nucleotides: 10. CDR1 and CDR2 from the germline V gene are SGHDT and YYEEEE. Incomplete CDR3 DNA: TGTGCCAGCAGCCCGGGGACAGGGTCCAATCAGACC. It translates to CASSPGTGSNQT. In full, the CDR3 reads CASSPGTGSNQTQYF. Based on the CDR3 plus reference TRBV5-6 and TRBJ2-5, the full variable domain is DAGVTQSPTHLIKTRGQQVTLRCSPKSGHDTVSWYQQALGQGPQFIFQYYEEEERQRGNFPDRFSGHQFPNYSSELNVNALLLGDSALYLCASSPGTGSNQTQYFGPGTRLLVL.

This clone has a count of ten or more. The sequenced fragment ends 3 residues before the CDR3 boundary, so the rest is inferred from the germline J gene. The J gene is TRBJ2-2, the V gene TRBV14; TRBD1 matches at 10 bases. CDR3 length: 14 residues. The J segment lost 6 bases and the V segment lost 5 bases, leaving 3 bases of the junction unmatched. Germline V CDR1 and CDR2: SGHDN, FVKESK. The CDR3 DNA, read in part, is TGTGCCAGCAGCGGGACAGGGGCTGCCGGGGAG. This codes for CASSGTGAAGE. The whole CDR3 reads CASSGTGAAGELFF.

This clone was counted ten times or more. The read ends 3 residues early relative to the CDR3; the germline J gene fills the gap. The chain has TRBV28 and TRBJ2-7, with unresolved D. Germline V lookup: CDR1 MDHEN, CDR2 SYDVKM. CDR3 length: 12 residues. V was cut by 6 bases and J by 4 bases, with 10 bases left in between. The sequenced CDR3 bases are TGTGCCAGCAGATCAGGTCGATACGAG. Its translation: CASRSGRYE. The CDR3 reads in full as CASRSGRYEQYF.

This clone was recorded at least ten times. The CDR3 end falls 3 residues outside the read, so it is completed with the germline J gene. This rearrangement joins TRBV30 to TRBJ1-5; TRBD1 is a possible D gene (5 bases). Germline assignment: CDR1 GTSNPN and CDR2 SVGIG (reference sequence). Trimming left V 3 bases short and J 2 bases short, with 5 bases between. This CDR3 spans 12 amino acids. CDR3 residues: CAWSRGNQPQHF. The sequenced CDR3 bases are TGTGCCTGGAGCAGGGGCAATCAGCCC.

This clone has ten or more counts. The read halts 3 residues ahead of the CDR3 end, with the missing end drawn from the germline J gene. V is TRBV5-6 and J is TRBJ2-7; 7 bases are shared with TRBD1. Unmatched junction bases numbered 5, after V lost 2 bases and J lost 0 bases. The length of the CDR3 is 15 residues. Per the germline V gene, CDR1 is SGHDT and CDR2 is YYEEEE. The DNA read from the CDR3 is TGTGCCAGCAGCTTTTCCGGGACAGCCTCCTACGAG. Residues: CASSFSGTASYE. The whole CDR3 region reads CASSFSGTASYEQYF.

This clone was counted ten times or more. A junction boundary mismatches the germline segment, possibly from a read error. The read finishes 3 residues shy of the CDR3 end, and the germline J gene is used to complete it. The chain is built from TRBV4-2 and TRBJ1-4, with 8 bases fitting TRBD1. CDR1 is LGHNA and CDR2 is YNFKEQ in the germline V gene. CDR3 length: 18 amino acids. CDR3 sequence reads: CASSQDPNRGWRNEKLFF. CDR3 bases read: TGCGCCAGCAGCCAAGATCCAAACAGGGGGTGGCGGAATGAAAAA.

The table lists this clone with many counts. The DNA ends 3 residues before the CDR3 does, and the rest of the CDR3 is filled in from the germline J gene. The V and J genes are TRBV5-1 and TRBJ1-1, with D perhaps TRBD1 (6 bases). Germline-derived CDR1 and CDR2 are SGHRS and YFSETQ. V shed 4 bases and J shed 7 bases, with 14 bases lying between them. The CDR3 length is 13 residues. The CDR3 bases that were read are TGCGCCAGCAGCACTACCGGGACACTTGAA. Its protein product is CASSTTGTLE. The full CDR3 protein is CASSTTGTLEAFF.

In this sample, this clone turned up many times. The read gets to within 3 residues of the CDR3 end, and the germline J gene fills in the rest. This chain connects TRBV7-8 to TRBJ2-7; the D is unclear. Trimming removed 5 bases at V and 5 bases at J, with 10 bases between. The germline V gene encodes CDR1 SGHVS and CDR2 FQNEAQ. CDR3 size: 12 residues. CDR3 bases read: TGTGCCAGCAGCCCCTTAGCCCACGAG. Translated, it gives CASSPLAHE. The whole CDR3 reads CASSPLAHEQYF.

This clone came up many times. The read finishes 3 residues shy of the CDR3 end, and the germline J gene is used to complete it. The chain combines TRBV15 with TRBJ2-1, with TRBD2 identical over 7 bases. This CDR3 spans 14 amino acids. With V trimmed by 0 bases and J by 9 bases, 5 bases remained unmatched. Germline loops: CDR1 LNHNV, CDR2 YYDKDF (reference sequence). The CDR3 DNA, read in part, is TGTGCCACCAGCAGAGATGGCGGGAGAGGTGAG. It translates to CATSRDGGRGE. The whole CDR3 is CATSRDGGRGEQFF.

This clone came up a few times. One junction end disagrees with the germline gene, perhaps due to a read error. The CDR3 end is not reached by the read, which stops 3 residues before it; the germline J gene fills it in. This chain connects TRBV7-7 to TRBJ2-3; the match to TRBD2 covers 9 bases. Per the germline V gene, CDR1 is SSHAT and CDR2 is FNYEAQ (reference sequence). The length of the CDR3 is 15 residues. CDR3 amino acids: CASSLGTSYTDTQYF. The CDR3 bases that were read are TGTGCTAGCAGCCTCGGGACTAGCTACACAGATACG.

This clone was counted many times. The read terminates 3 residues before the CDR3 end, so the remaining end is supplied by the germline J gene. The chain has TRBV7-2 and TRBJ2-7, with 10 bases identical to TRBD2. In germline, CDR1 is SGHTA, CDR2 FQGNSA. CDR3 length equals 14 residues. After removal of 3 bases from V and 3 bases from J, the junction contained 2 bases not matched to a gene. The CDR3 reads CASSLGLALYEQYF. The DNA read from the CDR3 is TGTGCCAGCAGCTTGGGACTAGCGCTCTACGAG.

This clone was detected ten times or more. With the read ending 3 residues before the CDR3 end, the germline J gene is used to fill in that end. The chain combines TRBV20-1 with TRBJ2-3; 7 bases fit TRBD2. The V gene end was trimmed by 4 bases and the J gene end by 1 base; junction bases not matched to a gene: 8. CDR1 and CDR2 from the germline V gene are DFQATT and SNEGSKA (reference sequence). The CDR3 loop spans 15 amino acids. CDR3 bases read: TGCAGTGCTATTCGGTCAGCGGGACGCACAGATACG. Amino acid sequence: CSAIRSAGRTDT. From start to end, the CDR3 is CSAIRSAGRTDTQYF.

In this sample, this clone turned up many times. The CDR3 is cut off 3 residues early in the read; its end comes from the germline J gene. The rearrangement joins TRBV10-3 to TRBJ1-1, with D uncertain. Germline V gene sequence: CDR1 ENHRY, CDR2 SYGVKD. Between the trimmed V and J ends, which lost 3 bases and 3 bases, there was a span of 5 bases. The CDR3 runs 12 residues. This chain's CDR3 is CAISEQHTEAFF. The DNA read from the CDR3 is TGTGCCATCAGTGAACAGCACACTGAA.

At least ten counts were recorded for this clone. Sequencing ends 3 residues short of the CDR3 end; the germline J gene provides the rest. The chain is built from TRBV2 and TRBJ1-5, with TRBD1 identical over 9 bases. J gave up 1 base and V 2 bases, and 3 bases lay outside the gene matches. The CDR3 length is 16 residues. Per the germline V gene, CDR1 is SNHLY and CDR2 is FYNNEI. The sequenced part of the CDR3 DNA is TGTGCCAGCAGTGAAAATGACAGGGGGAGCAATCAGCCC. It translates to CASSENDRGSNQP. The entire CDR3 is CASSENDRGSNQPQHF.

Worth noting for this clone: The read terminates 3 residues ahead of where the CDR3 ends, so the germline J gene completes it. The V call is TRBV5-4, the J call TRBJ2-5; TRBD1 matches 8 bases. Trimming at V came to 4 bases and at J to 0 bases, leaving 5 bases not matched to a gene. Germline V gene lookup returns CDR1 SGHNT and CDR2 YYREEE (reference sequence). The CDR3 is 15 residues long. The CDR3 DNA, read in part, is TGTGCCAGCAGCAAACAGGGGGGTGACCAAGAGACC. It encodes CASSKQGGDQET. The whole CDR3 region reads CASSKQGGDQETQYF.

This clone showed up many times. The CDR3 end lies 3 residues beyond the end of the read and is filled in from the germline J gene. The chain uses TRBV7-3 and TRBJ2-7; perhaps TRBD2 as D (6 bases). In germline, CDR1 is SGHTA, CDR2 FQGTGA. CDR3 length: 15 residues. V was cut by 5 bases and J by 1 base, with 15 bases left in between. The CDR3 sequence: CASSRGPAGSYEQYF. The part of the CDR3 DNA that was read is TGTGCCAGCAGCCGCGGGCCGGCGGGATCCTACGAG.

This clone was seen ten or more times. The CDR3 is cut off 3 residues early in the read; its end comes from the germline J gene. This chain joins TRBV4-1 and TRBJ1-4; D possibly corresponds to TRBD1 (6 bases). CDR3 length equals 14 residues. V was shortened by 2 bases and J by 8 bases, with 12 bases between the two germline ends. The germline CDR1 and CDR2 sequences are MGHRA and YSYEKL. The CDR3 DNA, read in part, is TGCGCCAGCAGCCAAACAGGGCCCCGGGAAAAA. This sequence encodes CASSQTGPREK. The whole CDR3 sequence reads CASSQTGPREKLFF.